The TCR beta chain described here comes from a study of T cells in Graves' hyperthyroidism and ophthalmopathy. This clonotype was detected many times. Its antigen is not known. The CDR3 contains 15 residues. CDR1 and CDR2 (germline): KGHDR, SFDVKD. V was cut by 5 bases and J by 6 bases, with 16 bases left in between. Regions amplified from RNA transcripts were the TCR beta CDR3 regions. When the TCR CDR3 underwent first-round RT-PCR, the HTBI primer set was used. Each CDR3 protein is one row after TCRdb ran MiXCR on the multiplex PCR reads. The profile shows about 560,000 distinct CDR3 sequences, approximately 14% of them singletons. Study outcomes and limitations: Blood also contained most expanded thyroid clonotypes above 0.001.

The sample taken for sequencing was blood. This TCR came from a woman under 40 with Graves' hyperthyroidism. The chain uses TRBV24-1 and TRBJ2-1; possible D gene TRBD2, 6 bases. The CDR3 sequence: CATSAPRGRGNEQFF. The CDR3 nucleotides are TGTGCCACCAGTGCCCCACGGGGGAGAGGCAATGAGCAGTTCTTC.